This T cell receptor (beta chain) was sequenced for a study of CD8 T cells in ankylosing spondylitis. Notes on the study in general: A motif in TCR beta, a set of roughly 8 highly homologous variants, appeared characteristic of ankylosing spondylitis blood.

The CDR3 has 12 amino acids. Germline CDR1 DFQATT, CDR2 SNEGSKA (reference sequence). Trimming removed 2 bases from V and 2 bases from J, with 7 bases in between. Quantitative barcoded 5'-RACE was used to prepare TCR beta libraries. TCRdb passed the 5' RACE reads through MiXCR, listing each CDR3 protein once. The table lists approximately 540,000 distinct CDR3 sequences, roughly 13% of them singletons, with 6.5% to 7% in the top ten. This clonotype has just a few counts. Its antigen is not identified. The J gene is TRBJ2-7, the V gene TRBV20-1; D gene ambiguous. The sequenced material came from blood, either unsorted or a sorted T cell fraction (not recorded which). The clonotype was recovered from a male donor with ankylosing spondylitis. CDR3 coding DNA: TGCAGTGCTAGATCGCGAGCCTACGAGCAGTACTTC. Translating gives CSARSRAYEQYF.